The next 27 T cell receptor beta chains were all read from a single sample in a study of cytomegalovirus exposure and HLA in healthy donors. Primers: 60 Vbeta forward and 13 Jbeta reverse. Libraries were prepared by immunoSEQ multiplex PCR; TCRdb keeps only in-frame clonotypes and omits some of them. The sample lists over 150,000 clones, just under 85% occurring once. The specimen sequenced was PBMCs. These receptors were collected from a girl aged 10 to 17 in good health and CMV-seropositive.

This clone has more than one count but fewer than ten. CDR3 nucleotides: TGTGCCAGCAGTCTCTCGGTGCGACAGGGAAAATACGAGCAGTACTTC. It translates to CASSLSVRQGKYEQYF. The gene calls are TRBV5-4 and TRBJ2-7; 7 nucleotides line up with TRBD1. CDR1 is SGHNT and CDR2 is YYREEE in the germline V gene (reference sequence). The CDR3 is 16 residues long. J was trimmed by 4 bases and V by 5 bases; bases with no gene match: 15.

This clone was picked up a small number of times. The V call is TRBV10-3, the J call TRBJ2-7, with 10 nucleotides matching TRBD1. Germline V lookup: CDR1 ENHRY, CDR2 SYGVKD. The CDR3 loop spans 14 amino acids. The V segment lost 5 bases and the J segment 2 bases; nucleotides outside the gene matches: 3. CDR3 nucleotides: TGTGCCATCAGTTTAGGACAGGGGGCCTACGAGCAGTACTTC. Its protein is CAISLGQGAYEQYF.

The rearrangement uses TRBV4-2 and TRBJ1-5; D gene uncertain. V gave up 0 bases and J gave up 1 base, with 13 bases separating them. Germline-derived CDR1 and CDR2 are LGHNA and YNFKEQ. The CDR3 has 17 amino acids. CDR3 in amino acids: CASSQDPVAGSNQPQHF. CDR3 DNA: TGTGCCAGCAGCCAAGATCCGGTCGCAGGAAGCAATCAGCCCCAGCATTTT.

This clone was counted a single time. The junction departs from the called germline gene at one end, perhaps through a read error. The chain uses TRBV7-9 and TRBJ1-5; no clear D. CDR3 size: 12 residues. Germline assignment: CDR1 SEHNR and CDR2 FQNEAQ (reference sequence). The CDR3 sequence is CSSSHGFQPQHF. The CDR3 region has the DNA TGTTCCAGCAGCCACGGGTTTCAGCCCCAGCATTTT. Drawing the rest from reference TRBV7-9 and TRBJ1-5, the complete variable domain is DTGVSQNPRHKITKRGQNVTFRCDPISEHNRLYWYRQTLGQGPEFLTYFQNEAQLEKSRLLSDRFSAERPKGSFSTLEIQRTEQGDSAMYLCSSSHGFQPQHFGDGTRLSIL.

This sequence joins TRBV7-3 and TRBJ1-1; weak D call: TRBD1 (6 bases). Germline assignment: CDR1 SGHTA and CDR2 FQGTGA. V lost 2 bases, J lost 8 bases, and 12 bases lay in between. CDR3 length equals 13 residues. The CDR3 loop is CASSLRDKSEAFF. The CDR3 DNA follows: TGTGCCAGCAGCTTACGGGACAAATCCGAAGCTTTCTTT. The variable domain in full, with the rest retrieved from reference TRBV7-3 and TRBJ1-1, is GAGVSQTPSNKVTEKGKYVELRCDPISGHTALYWYRQSLGQGPEFLIYFQGTGAADDSGLPNDRFFAVRPEGSVSTLKIQRTERGDSAVYLCASSLRDKSEAFFGQGTRLTVV.

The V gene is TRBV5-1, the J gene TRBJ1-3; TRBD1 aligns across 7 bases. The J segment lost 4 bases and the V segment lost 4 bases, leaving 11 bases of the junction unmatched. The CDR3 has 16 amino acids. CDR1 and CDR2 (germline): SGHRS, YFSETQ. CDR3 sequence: CASSRQTGLYGNTIYF. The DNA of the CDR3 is TGCGCCAGCAGCCGCCAGACAGGGCTTTACGGAAACACCATATATTTT.

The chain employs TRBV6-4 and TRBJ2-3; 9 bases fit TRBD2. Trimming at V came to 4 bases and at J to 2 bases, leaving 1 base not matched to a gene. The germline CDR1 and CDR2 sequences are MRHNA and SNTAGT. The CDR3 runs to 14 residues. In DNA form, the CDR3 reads TGTGCCAGCAGTGGCGGGGGGGCCACAGATACGCAGTATTTT. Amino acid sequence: CASSGGGATDTQYF.

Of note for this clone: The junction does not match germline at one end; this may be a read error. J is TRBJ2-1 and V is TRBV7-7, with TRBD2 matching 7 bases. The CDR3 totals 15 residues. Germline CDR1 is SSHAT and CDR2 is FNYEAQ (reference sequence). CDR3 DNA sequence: TGTGCTAGCAGCTTAAAGTCGGGGGGAGCAAATGAGCAGTTCTTC. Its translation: CASSLKSGGANEQFF.

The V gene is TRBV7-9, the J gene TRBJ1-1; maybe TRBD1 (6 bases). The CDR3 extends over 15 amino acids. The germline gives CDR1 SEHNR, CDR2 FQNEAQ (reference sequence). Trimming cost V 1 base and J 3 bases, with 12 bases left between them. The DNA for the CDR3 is TGTGCCAGCAGCTTAGGGATCGGACAGCACACTGAAGCTTTCTTT. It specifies CASSLGIGQHTEAFF.

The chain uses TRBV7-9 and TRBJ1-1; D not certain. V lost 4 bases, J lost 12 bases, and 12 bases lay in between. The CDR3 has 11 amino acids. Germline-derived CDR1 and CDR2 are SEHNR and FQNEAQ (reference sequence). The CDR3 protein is CASSSELLPFF. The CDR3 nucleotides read TGTGCCAGCAGCTCGGAACTATTACCTTTCTTT. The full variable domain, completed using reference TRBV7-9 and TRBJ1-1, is DTGVSQNPRHKITKRGQNVTFRCDPISEHNRLYWYRQTLGQGPEFLTYFQNEAQLEKSRLLSDRFSAERPKGSFSTLEIQRTEQGDSAMYLCASSSELLPFFGQGTRLTVV.

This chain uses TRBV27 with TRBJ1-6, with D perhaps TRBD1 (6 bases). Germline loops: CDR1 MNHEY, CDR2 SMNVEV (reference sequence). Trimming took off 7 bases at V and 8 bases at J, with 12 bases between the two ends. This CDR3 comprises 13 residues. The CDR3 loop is CASNVQGDSPLHF. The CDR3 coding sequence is TGTGCCAGCAACGTACAGGGTGATTCACCCCTCCACTTT.

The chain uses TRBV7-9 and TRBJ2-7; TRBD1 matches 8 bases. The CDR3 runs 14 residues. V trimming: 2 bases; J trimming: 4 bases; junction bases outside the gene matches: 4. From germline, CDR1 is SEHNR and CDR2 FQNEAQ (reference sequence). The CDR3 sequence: CASSLNGQGYEQYF. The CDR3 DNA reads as TGTGCCAGCAGCTTAAATGGACAGGGTTACGAGCAGTACTTC.

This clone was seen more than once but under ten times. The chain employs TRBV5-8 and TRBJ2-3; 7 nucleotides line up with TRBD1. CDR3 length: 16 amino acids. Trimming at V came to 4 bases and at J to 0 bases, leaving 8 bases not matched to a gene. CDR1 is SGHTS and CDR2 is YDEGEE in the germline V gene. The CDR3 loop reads CASSQWTGPSTDTQYF. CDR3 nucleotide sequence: TGTGCCAGCAGCCAGTGGACAGGACCTAGCACAGATACGCAGTATTTT.

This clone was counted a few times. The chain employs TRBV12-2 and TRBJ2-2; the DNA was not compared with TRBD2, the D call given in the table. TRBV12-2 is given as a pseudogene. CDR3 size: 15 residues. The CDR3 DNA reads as TGTGCAAGTCGCTTAGCGCCGGGGTCCACCGGGGAGCTGTTTTTT. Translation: CASRLAPGSTGELFF.

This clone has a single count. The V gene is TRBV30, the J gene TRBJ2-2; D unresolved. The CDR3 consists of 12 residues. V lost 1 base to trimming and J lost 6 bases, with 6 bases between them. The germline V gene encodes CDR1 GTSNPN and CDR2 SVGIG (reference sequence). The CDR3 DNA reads TGTGCCTGGAGTGGCCGAGCCGGGGAGCTGTTTTTT. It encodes CAWSGRAGELFF. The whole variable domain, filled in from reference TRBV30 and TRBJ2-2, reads SQTIHQWPATLVQPVGSPLSLECTVEGTSNPNLYWYRQAAGRGLQLLFYSVGIGQISSEVPQNLSASRPQDRQFILSSKKLLLSDSGFYLCAWSGRAGELFFGEGSRLTVL.

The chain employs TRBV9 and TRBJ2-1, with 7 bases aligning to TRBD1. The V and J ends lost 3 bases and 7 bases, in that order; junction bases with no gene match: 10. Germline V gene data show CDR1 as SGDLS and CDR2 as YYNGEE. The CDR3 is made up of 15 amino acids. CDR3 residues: CASSAQDRFGNEQFF. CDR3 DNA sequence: TGTGCCAGCAGCGCACAGGACAGGTTTGGGAATGAGCAGTTCTTC.

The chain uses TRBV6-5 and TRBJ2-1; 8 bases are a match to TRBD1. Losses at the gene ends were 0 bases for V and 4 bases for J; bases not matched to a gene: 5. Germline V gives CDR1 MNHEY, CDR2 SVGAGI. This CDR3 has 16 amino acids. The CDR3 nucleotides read TGTGCCAGCAGTTACTCGCCGGGACAGGCATACAATGAGCAGTTCTTC. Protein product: CASSYSPGQAYNEQFF.

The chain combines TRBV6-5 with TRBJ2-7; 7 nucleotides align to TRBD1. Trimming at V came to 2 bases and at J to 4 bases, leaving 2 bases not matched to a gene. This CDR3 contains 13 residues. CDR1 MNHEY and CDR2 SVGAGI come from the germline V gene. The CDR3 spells CASSYNRGYEQYF. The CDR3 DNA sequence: TGTGCCAGCAGTTACAACAGGGGTTACGAGCAGTACTTC.

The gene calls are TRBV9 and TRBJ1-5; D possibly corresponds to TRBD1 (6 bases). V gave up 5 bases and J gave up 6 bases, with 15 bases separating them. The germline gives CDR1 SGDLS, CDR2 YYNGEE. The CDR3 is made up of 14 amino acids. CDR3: CASSTGYSVQPQHF. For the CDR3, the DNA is TGTGCCAGCAGTACAGGGTATTCTGTTCAGCCCCAGCATTTT.

The CDR3 DNA follows: TGTGCCTGGAGTAGGACTCTCCTGAGCTCCTACAATGAGCAGTTCTTC. The encoded protein is CAWSRTLLSSYNEQFF. The rearrangement uses TRBV30 and TRBJ2-1, with D perhaps TRBD2 (5 bases). Germline V lookup: CDR1 GTSNPN, CDR2 SVGIG (reference sequence). Trimming removed 2 bases from V and 0 bases from J, with 14 bases in between. This CDR3 is built from 16 residues.

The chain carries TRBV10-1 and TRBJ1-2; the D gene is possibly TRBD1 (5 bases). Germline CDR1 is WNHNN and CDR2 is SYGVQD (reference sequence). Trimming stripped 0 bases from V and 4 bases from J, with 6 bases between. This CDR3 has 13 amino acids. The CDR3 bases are TGCGCCAGCAGTGAGTCGGGGGGCTATGGCTACACCTTC. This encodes CASSESGGYGYTF.

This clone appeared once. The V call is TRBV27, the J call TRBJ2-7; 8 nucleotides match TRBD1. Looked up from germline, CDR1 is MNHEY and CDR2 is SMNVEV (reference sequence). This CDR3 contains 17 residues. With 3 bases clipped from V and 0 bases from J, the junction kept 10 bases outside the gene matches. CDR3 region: CASSFYSGGSSSYEQYF. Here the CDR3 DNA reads TGTGCCAGCAGTTTTTACTCAGGGGGCTCCAGCTCCTACGAGCAGTACTTC.

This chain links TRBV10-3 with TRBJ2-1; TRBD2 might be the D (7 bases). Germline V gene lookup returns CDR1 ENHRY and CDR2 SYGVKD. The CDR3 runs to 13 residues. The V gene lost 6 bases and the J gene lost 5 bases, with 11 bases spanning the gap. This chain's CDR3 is CAISGGLDNEQFF. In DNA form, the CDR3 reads TGTGCCATCAGCGGGGGGCTAGACAATGAGCAGTTCTTC.

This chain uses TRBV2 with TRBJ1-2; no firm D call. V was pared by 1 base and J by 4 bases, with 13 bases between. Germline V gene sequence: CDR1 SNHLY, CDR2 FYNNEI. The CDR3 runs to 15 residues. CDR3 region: CASSEVRSRTYGYTF. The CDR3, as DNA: TGTGCCAGCAGTGAAGTTCGGAGTAGAACCTATGGCTACACCTTC.

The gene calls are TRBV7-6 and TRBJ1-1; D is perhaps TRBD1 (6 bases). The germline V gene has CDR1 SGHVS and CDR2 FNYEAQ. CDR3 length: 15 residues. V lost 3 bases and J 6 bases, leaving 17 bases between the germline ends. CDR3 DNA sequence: TGTGCCAGCAGCTTGGGGGGGGGCGGGACATCTGAAGCTTTCTTT. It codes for CASSLGGGGTSEAFF.

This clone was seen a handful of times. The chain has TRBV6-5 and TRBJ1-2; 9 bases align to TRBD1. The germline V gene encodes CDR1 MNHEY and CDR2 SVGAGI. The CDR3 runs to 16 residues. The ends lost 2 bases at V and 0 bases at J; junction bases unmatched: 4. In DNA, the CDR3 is TGTGCCAGCAGTTACGGGACAGGGATGACTAACTATGGCTACACCTTC. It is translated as CASSYGTGMTNYGYTF.

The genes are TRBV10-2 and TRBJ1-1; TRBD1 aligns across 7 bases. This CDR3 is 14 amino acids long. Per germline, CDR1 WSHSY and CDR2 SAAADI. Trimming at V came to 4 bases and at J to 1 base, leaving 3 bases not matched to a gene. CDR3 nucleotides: TGCGCCAGCAGTGCGGGACAGCAGAACACTGAAGCTTTCTTT. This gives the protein CASSAGQQNTEAFF.